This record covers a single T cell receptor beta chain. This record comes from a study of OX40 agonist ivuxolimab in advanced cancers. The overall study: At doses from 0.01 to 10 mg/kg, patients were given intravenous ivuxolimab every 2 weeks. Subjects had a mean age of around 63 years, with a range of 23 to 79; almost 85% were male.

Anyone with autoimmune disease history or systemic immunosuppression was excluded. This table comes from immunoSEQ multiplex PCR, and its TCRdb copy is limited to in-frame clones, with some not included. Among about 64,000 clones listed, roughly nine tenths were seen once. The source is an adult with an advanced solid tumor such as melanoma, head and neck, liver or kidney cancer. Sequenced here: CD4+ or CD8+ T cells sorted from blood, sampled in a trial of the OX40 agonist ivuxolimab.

This CDR3 is CASREHPSGSFEQYF. CDR3 sequence (DNA): TGTGCCAGCAGGGAACACCCTAGCGGGAGCTTCGAGCAGTACTTC. This chain connects TRBV7-2 to TRBJ2-7; 10 positions agree with TRBD2. The CDR3 totals 15 residues. The V and J ends lost 6 bases and 6 bases, in that order; junction bases with no gene match: 11. The V gene's germline CDR1 is SGHTA and CDR2 FQGNSA.